Following are 5 T cell receptor beta chains from one sample sequenced in a study of T cells in Graves' hyperthyroidism and ophthalmopathy. The CDR3 regions of TCR beta were amplified from RNA transcripts. With the HTBI primer set, the TCR CDR3 went through a first round of RT-PCR. TCRdb re-derived calls from the multiplex PCR reads in MiXCR, one entry per CDR3 protein. Here the sample spans some 530,000 distinct CDR3 sequences, about 20% being singletons. Sequences were obtained from blood. These receptors originate from a woman between 65 and 79 years old with Graves' ophthalmopathy.

Details on this clonotype: A clone one base away is much larger, so this may be a read error. The chain combines TRBV5-1 with TRBJ1-2; D uncertain. The CDR3 is 15 amino acids. Germline values: CDR1 SGHRS, CDR2 YFSETQ. V was trimmed by 0 bases and J by 9 bases, leaving 18 bases between them. CDR3 sequence: CASSLGFPHRPSYTF. The CDR3, as DNA: TGCGCCAGCAGCTTGGGTTTCCCGCATCGCCCTAGCTACACCTTC.

The chain combines TRBV7-2 with TRBJ2-1, with 11 bases aligning to TRBD2. The V gene's germline CDR1 is SGHTA and CDR2 FQGNSA. The CDR3 extends over 14 amino acids. Trimming at V came to 5 bases and at J to 10 bases, leaving 7 bases not matched to a gene. The CDR3 sequence: CASSPRLAGLEQFF. CDR3 nucleotide sequence: TGTGCCAGCAGCCCCAGACTAGCGGGATTGGAGCAGTTCTTC.

The genes are TRBV7-8 and TRBJ2-1; 16 bases agree with TRBD2. Germline assignment: CDR1 SGHVS and CDR2 FQNEAQ. V shed 2 bases and J 0 bases; nucleotides not matched to a gene: 10. This CDR3 is built from 21 residues. The CDR3 loop is CASSLNRPGLAGGPSYNEQFF. The CDR3 DNA is TGTGCCAGCAGCTTAAACCGCCCGGGACTAGCGGGAGGGCCCTCCTACAATGAGCAGTTCTTC.

In this sample, this clonotype turned up many times. The chain links TRBV2 to TRBJ2-2; 9 nucleotides align to TRBD2. The germline gives CDR1 SNHLY, CDR2 FYNNEI. Trimming at V came to 5 bases and at J to 5 bases, leaving 3 bases not matched to a gene. The CDR3 consists of 14 residues. CDR3 in amino acids: CASSSGRRTGELFF. CDR3 in DNA: TGTGCCAGCAGTAGCGGGAGGCGGACCGGGGAGCTGTTTTTT.

This clonotype was counted between two and nine times. The chain recombines TRBV3-1 with TRBJ2-5; 7 bases are a match to TRBD2. J was trimmed by 3 bases and V by 4 bases; bases with no gene match: 5. This CDR3 is 14 amino acids long. Germline V CDR1 and CDR2: LGHDT, YNNKEL (reference sequence). The CDR3 protein is CASSRASGEETQYF. CDR3 nucleotide sequence: TGTGCCAGCAGCCGGGCTAGCGGAGAAGAGACCCAGTACTTC.